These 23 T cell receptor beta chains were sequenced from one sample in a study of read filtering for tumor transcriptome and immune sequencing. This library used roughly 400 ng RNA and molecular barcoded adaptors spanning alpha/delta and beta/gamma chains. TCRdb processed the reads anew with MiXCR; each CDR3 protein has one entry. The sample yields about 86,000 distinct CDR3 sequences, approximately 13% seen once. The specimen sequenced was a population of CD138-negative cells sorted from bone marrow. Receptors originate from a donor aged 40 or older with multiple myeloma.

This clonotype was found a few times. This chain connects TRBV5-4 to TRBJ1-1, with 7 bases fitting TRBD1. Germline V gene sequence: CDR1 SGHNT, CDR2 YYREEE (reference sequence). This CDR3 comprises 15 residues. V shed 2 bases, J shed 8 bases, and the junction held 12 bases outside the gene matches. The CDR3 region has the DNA TGTGCCAGCAGCTTTCCCGGGACAGAGAACCTGGAAGCTTTCTTT. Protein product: CASSFPGTENLEAFF.

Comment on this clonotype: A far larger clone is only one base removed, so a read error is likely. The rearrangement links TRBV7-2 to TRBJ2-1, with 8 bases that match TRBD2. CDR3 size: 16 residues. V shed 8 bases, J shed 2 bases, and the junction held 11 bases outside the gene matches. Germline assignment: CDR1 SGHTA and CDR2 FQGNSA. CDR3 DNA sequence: TGTGCCAGCGGGGGACCAGCGGGAGAAGCCTACAATGAGCAGTTCTTC. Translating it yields CASGGPAGEAYNEQFF.

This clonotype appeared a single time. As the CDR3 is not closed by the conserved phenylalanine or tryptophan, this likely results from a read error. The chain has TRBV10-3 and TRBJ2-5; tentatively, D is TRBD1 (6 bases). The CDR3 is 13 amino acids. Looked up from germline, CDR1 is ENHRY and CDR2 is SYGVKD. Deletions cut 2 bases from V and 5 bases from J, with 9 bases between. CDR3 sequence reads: CAISERGTETQYL. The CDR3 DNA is TGTGCCATCAGTGAGAGGGGGACGGAGACCCAGTACCTC.

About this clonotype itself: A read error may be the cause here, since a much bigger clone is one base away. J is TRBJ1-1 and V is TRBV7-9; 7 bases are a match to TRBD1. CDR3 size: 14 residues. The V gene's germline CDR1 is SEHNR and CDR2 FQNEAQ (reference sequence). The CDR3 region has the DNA TGTGCCAGCAGCTTAATACAGGGGAACCCTGAAGCTTTCTTT. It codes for CASSLIQGNPEAFF. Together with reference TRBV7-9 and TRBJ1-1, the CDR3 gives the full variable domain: DTGVSQNPRHKITKRGQNVTFRCDPISEHNRLYWYRQTLGQGPEFLTYFQNEAQLEKSRLLSDRFSAERPKGSFSTLEIQRTEQGDSAMYLCASSLIQGNPEAFFGQGTRLTVV.

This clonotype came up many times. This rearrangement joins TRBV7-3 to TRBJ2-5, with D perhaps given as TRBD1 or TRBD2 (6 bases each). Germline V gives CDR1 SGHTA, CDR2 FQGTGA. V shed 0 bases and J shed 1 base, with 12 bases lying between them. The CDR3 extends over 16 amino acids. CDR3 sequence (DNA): TGTGCCAGCAGCTTAACAGGAGGGGGACTCCAAGAGACCCAGTACTTC. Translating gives CASSLTGGGLQETQYF.

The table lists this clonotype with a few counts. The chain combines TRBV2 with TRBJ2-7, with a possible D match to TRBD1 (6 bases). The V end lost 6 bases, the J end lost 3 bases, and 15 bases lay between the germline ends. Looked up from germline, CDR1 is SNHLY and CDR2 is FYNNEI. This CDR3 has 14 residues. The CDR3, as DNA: TGTGCCAGCAGGGACAGCCTGCTCGACTACGAGCAGTACTTC. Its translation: CASRDSLLDYEQYF. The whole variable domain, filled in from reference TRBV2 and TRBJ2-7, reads EPEVTQTPSHQVTQMGQEVILRCVPISNHLYFYWYRQILGQKVEFLVSFYNNEISEKSEIFDDQFSVERPDGSNFTLKIRSTKLEDSAMYFCASRDSLLDYEQYFGPGTRLTVT.

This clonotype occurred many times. The CDR3 DNA reads as TGTGCCAGCGCTATGACAGGGGACACTGAAGCTTTCTTT. Protein: CASAMTGDTEAFF. The chain recombines TRBV13 with TRBJ1-1, with 8 bases lining up with TRBD1. The germline V gene encodes CDR1 PRHDT and CDR2 FYEKMQ (reference sequence). The CDR3 is 13 residues long. Trimming removed 8 bases from V and 3 bases from J; junction bases left unmatched: 5.

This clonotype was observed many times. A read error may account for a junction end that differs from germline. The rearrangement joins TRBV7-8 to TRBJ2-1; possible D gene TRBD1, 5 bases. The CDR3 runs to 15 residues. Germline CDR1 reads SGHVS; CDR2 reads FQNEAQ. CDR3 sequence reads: CASSLEGFSYNEQLF. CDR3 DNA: TGTGCCAGCAGCTTAGAGGGGTTCTCCTACAATGAGCAGCTCTTC. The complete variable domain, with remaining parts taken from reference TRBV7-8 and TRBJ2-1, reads GAGVSQSPRYKVAKRGQDVALRCDPISGHVSLFWYQQALGQGPEFLTYFQNEAQLDKSGLPSDRFFAERPEGSVSTLKIQRTQQEDSAVYLCASSLEGFSYNEQLFGPGTRLTVL.

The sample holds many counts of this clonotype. The CDR3 DNA follows: TGCGCCAGCAGCCCTGAGCCAGCCGGGCTCTACAATGAGCAGTTCTTC. Its protein product is CASSPEPAGLYNEQFF. The chain joins TRBV5-1 to TRBJ2-1; D uncertain. The CDR3 is made up of 16 amino acids. CDR1 and CDR2 (germline): SGHRS, YFSETQ. Trimming removed 4 bases at V and 3 bases at J, with 17 bases between.

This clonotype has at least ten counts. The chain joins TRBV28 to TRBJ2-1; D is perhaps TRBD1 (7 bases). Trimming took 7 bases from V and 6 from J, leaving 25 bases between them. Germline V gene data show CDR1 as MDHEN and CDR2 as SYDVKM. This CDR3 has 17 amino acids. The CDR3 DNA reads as TGTGCCAGCAACACCGCAGGGGGAGGAGGCCCGATCAATGAGCAGTTCTTC. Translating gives CASNTAGGGGPINEQFF. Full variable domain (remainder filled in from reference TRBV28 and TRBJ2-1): DVKVTQSSRYLVKRTGEKVFLECVQDMDHENMFWYRQDPGLGLRLIYFSYDVKMKEKGDIPEGYSVSREKKERFSLILESASTNQTSMYLCASNTAGGGGPINEQFFGPGTRLTVL.

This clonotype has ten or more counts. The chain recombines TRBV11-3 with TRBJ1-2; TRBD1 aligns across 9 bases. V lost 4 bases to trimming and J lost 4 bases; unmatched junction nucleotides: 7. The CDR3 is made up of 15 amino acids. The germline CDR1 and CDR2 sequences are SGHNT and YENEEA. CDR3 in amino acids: CASSSRGQGGYGYTF. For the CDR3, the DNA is TGTGCCAGCAGCTCCCGGGGACAGGGTGGCTATGGCTACACCTTC.

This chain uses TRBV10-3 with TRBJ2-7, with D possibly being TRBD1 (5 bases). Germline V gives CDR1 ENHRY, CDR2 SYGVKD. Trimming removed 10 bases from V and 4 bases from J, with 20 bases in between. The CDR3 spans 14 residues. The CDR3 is CATPSPPRDYEQYF. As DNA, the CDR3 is TGTGCCACCCCCTCCCCCCCCAGGGATTACGAGCAGTACTTC.

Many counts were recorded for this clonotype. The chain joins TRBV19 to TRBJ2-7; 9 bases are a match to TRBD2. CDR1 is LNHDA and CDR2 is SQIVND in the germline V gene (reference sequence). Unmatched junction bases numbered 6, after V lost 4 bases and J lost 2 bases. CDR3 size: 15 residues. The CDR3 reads CASSRLAGLAYEQYF. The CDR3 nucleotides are TGTGCCAGTAGTAGGCTAGCGGGGCTTGCCTACGAGCAGTACTTC. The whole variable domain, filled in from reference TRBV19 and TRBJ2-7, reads DGGITQSPKYLFRKEGQNVTLSCEQNLNHDAMYWYRQDPGQGLRLIYYSQIVNDFQKGDIAEGYSVSREKKESFPLTVTSAQKNPTAFYLCASSRLAGLAYEQYFGPGTRLTVT.

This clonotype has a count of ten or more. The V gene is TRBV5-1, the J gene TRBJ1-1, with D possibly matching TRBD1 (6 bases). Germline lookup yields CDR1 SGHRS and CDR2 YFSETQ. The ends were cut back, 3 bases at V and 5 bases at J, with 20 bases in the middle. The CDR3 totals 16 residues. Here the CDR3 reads CASSYGQITQGTEAFF. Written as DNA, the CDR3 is TGCGCCAGCAGCTATGGACAGATTACCCAAGGGACTGAAGCTTTCTTT.

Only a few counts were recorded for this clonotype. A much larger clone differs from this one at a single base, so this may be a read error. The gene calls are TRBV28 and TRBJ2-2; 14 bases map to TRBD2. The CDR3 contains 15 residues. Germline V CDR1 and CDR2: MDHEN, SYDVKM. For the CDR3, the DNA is TGTGCTACGGGACTAGCGGGAGTTGGCACCGGGGAGCTGTTTTTT. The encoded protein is CATGLAGVGTGELFF.

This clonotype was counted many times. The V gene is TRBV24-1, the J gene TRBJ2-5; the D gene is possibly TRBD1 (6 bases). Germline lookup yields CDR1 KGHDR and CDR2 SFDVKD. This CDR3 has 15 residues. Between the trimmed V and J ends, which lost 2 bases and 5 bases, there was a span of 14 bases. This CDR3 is CATSDSQGIHETQYF. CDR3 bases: TGTGCCACCAGTGATTCACAGGGAATCCACGAGACCCAGTACTTC.

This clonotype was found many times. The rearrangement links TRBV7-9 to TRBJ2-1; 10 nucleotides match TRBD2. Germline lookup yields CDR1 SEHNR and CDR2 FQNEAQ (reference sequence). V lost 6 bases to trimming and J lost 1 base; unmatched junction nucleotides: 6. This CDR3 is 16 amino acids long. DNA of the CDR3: TGTGCCAGCAGTAGAGCGGGAGGGGTATCCTACAATGAGCAGTTCTTC. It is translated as CASSRAGGVSYNEQFF. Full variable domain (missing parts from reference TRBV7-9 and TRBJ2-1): DTGVSQNPRHKITKRGQNVTFRCDPISEHNRLYWYRQTLGQGPEFLTYFQNEAQLEKSRLLSDRFSAERPKGSFSTLEIQRTEQGDSAMYLCASSRAGGVSYNEQFFGPGTRLTVL.

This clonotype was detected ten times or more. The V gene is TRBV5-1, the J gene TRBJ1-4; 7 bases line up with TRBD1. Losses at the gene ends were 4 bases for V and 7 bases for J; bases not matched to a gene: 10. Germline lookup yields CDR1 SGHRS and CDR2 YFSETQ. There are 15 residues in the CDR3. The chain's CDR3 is CASSTRQGTGEKLFF. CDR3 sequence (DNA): TGCGCCAGCAGCACGAGACAGGGAACCGGTGAAAAACTGTTTTTT.

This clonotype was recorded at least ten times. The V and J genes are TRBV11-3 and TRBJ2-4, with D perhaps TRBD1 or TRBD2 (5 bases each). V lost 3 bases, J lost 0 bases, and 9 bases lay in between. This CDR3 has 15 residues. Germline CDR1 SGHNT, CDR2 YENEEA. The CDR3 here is CASSFAGTAKNIQYF. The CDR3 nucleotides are TGTGCCAGCAGCTTTGCCGGGACAGCCAAAAACATTCAGTACTTC.

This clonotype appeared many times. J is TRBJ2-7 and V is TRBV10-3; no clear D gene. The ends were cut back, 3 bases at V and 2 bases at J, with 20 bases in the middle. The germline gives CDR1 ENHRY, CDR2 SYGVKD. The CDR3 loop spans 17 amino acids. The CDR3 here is CAISDQVRRGKPYEQYF. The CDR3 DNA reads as TGTGCCATCAGTGACCAAGTCCGGCGAGGAAAACCCTACGAGCAGTACTTC.

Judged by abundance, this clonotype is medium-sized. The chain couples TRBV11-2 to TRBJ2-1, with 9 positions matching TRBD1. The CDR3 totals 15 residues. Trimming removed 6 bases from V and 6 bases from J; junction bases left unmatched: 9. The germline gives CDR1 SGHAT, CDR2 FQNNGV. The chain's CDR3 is CASRTLDRGPNEQFF. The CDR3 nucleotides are TGTGCCAGCAGAACCCTGGACAGGGGTCCCAATGAGCAGTTCTTC.

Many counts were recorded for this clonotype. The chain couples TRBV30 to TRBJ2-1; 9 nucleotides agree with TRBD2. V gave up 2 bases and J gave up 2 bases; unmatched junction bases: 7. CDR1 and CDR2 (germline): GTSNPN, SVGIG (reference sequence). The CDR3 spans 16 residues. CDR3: CAWSWREGVTYNEQFF. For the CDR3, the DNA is TGTGCCTGGAGTTGGCGGGAGGGCGTGACCTACAATGAGCAGTTCTTC.

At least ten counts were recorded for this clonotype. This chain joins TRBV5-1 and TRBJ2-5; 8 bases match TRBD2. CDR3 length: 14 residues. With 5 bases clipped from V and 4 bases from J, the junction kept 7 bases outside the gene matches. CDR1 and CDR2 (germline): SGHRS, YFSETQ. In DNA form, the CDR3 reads TGCGCCAGCAGAGAGCGGGAGAGAGGAGAGACCCAGTACTTC. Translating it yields CASRERERGETQYF.